The T cell receptor beta chain described here comes from a study of T cells in Graves' hyperthyroidism and ophthalmopathy. Study in general: At the time of initial diagnosis and before any treatment, peripheral blood was collected.

A word on this clonotype: Its antigen is still unknown. A read error may explain this, as a much larger clone is one base away.

General study results and limits: Most clonotypes that expanded in the thyroid above 0.001 also showed up in blood.

In patients aged 18 to 65, hyperthyroidism was newly diagnosed, with duration under 2 months. Isolation of PBMCs was performed on 8.5 to 10 ml fresh peripheral blood. Amplification of TCR beta CDR3 regions used RNA as the template. HTBI primers were the set used in a first-round RT-PCR of the TCR CDR3. One entry per CDR3 protein, called by TCRdb with MiXCR from the multiplex PCR reads. The table shows about 130,000 distinct CDR3 sequences, with approximately 20% occurring only once. What was sequenced was blood. This TCR came from a woman in her forties or fifties with Graves' hyperthyroidism that later progressed to Graves' ophthalmopathy.

CDR3 DNA: TGTGCCAGCCAGCGGCCTAGCACAGATACGCATTATTTT. Translation gives CASQRPSTDTHYF. The chain combines TRBV7-2 with TRBJ2-3, with a tentative D call TRBD2 (5 bases). The germline V gene encodes CDR1 SGHTA and CDR2 FQGNSA. The CDR3 runs 13 residues.